The next 19 T cell receptor beta chains were all read from a single sample in a study of tumor-infiltrating lymphocytes in oesophageal squamous cell carcinoma. TCRdb reprocessed the PCR reads via MiXCR and lists one record per CDR3 protein. The table shows over 10,000 distinct CDR3 sequences, with about 54% occurring only once. The material sequenced was esophageal tumor tissue. The receptor set was obtained from a male donor with esophageal squamous cell carcinoma.

The gene calls are TRBV6-1 and TRBJ2-7; 9 nucleotides line up with TRBD2. Germline V gene data show CDR1 as MNHNS and CDR2 as SASEGT. The V gene end was trimmed by 5 bases and the J gene end by 5 bases; junction bases not matched to a gene: 7. The CDR3 contains 14 residues. The CDR3 spells CASSHLAGTHEQYF. The CDR3 DNA follows: TGTGCCAGCAGTCATCTAGCGGGAACGCACGAGCAGTACTTC.

The chain combines TRBV7-2 with TRBJ1-5; D may be TRBD1 (6 bases). V dropped 0 bases and J dropped 6 bases, with 9 bases sitting between them. The CDR3 is 14 amino acids. CDR1 and CDR2 from the germline V gene are SGHTA and FQGNSA. CDR3 region: CASSLAGGGQPQHF. CDR3 nucleotides: TGTGCCAGCAGCTTAGCAGGGGGGGGTCAGCCCCAGCATTTT.

This chain joins TRBV7-8 and TRBJ1-4; tentatively, D is TRBD1 (6 bases). The CDR3 runs 13 residues. V lost 2 bases and J 8 bases, leaving 9 bases between the germline ends. Germline-derived CDR1 and CDR2 are SGHVS and FQNEAQ. CDR3 DNA sequence: TGTGCCAGCAGCTTAAACAGGGAAGAAAAACTGTTTTTT. It codes for CASSLNREEKLFF.

There are a few counts of this clonotype. The J gene is TRBJ2-3, the V gene TRBV7-3, with 9 bases identical to TRBD1. The CDR3 has 15 amino acids. V lost 5 bases, J lost 6 bases, and 9 bases stayed unmatched. The germline V gene encodes CDR1 SGHTA and CDR2 FQGTGA. The CDR3 DNA is TGTGCCAGCAGCCCCCGGACAGGGGCCCCGGATACGCAGTATTTT. It specifies CASSPRTGAPDTQYF.

In DNA form, the CDR3 reads TGTGCCAGCACGGGGGCGAGGAACGAGCAGTACTTC. This encodes CASTGARNEQYF. V usage is TRBV2 and J usage is TRBJ2-5; D may match TRBD1 or TRBD2 (6 bases each). The DNA end lines up better with TRBJ2-7; the J call may be wrong. Per germline, CDR1 SNHLY and CDR2 FYNNEI. The CDR3 covers 12 residues.

The rearrangement uses TRBV5-6 and TRBJ2-1; no firm D call. CDR1 and CDR2 from the germline V gene are SGHDT and YYEEEE. V was trimmed by 7 bases and J by 0 bases, leaving 5 bases between them. The CDR3 covers 12 residues. CDR3 protein: CASYHSYNEQFF. CDR3 DNA: TGTGCCAGCTACCACTCCTACAATGAGCAGTTCTTC.

CDR3 residues: CAVGEGRQSYEQYF. DNA for the CDR3: TGTGCTGTAGGAGAAGGCCGGCAGTCCTACGAGCAGTACTTC. V gene TRBV19 combines with J gene TRBJ2-5; D ambiguous. The J call may be incorrect, as the DNA end agrees better with TRBJ2-7. Germline lookup yields CDR1 LNHDA and CDR2 SQIVND (reference sequence). This CDR3 comprises 14 residues.

The chain couples TRBV7-2 to TRBJ1-2; 9 bases are shared with TRBD1. The CDR3 contains 16 residues. The germline V gene has CDR1 SGHTA and CDR2 FQGNSA. Trimming removed 1 base from V and 2 bases from J; junction bases left unmatched: 5. The chain's CDR3 is CASSLDLGQGNYGYTF. DNA of the CDR3: TGTGCCAGCAGCTTAGATCTGGGACAGGGAAACTATGGCTACACCTTC.

For this clonotype: This is likely a read error, given that the CDR3 carries no conserved phenylalanine or tryptophan at its end. The limits of the CDR3 on the DNA are not certain, so only TCRdb's listed CDR3 is given. The chain has TRBV7-9 and TRBJ2-5. Germline values: CDR1 SEHNR, CDR2 FQNEAQ (reference sequence). The CDR3 comprises 14 residues, both ends counted. The chain's CDR3 is CASSSLRYEQYFGS.

V is TRBV7-3 and J is TRBJ2-1; perhaps TRBD1 as D (6 bases). Germline CDR1 and CDR2: SGHTA and FQGTGA. The CDR3 loop spans 17 amino acids. Trimming stripped 4 bases from V and 0 bases from J, with 16 bases between. CDR3 bases: TGTGCCAGCAGCTACTCCGGGACACAGAGCTCCTACAATGAGCAGTTCTTC. This gives the protein CASSYSGTQSSYNEQFF. Full variable domain (missing parts from reference TRBV7-3 and TRBJ2-1): GAGVSQTPSNKVTEKGKYVELRCDPISGHTALYWYRQSLGQGPEFLIYFQGTGAADDSGLPNDRFFAVRPEGSVSTLKIQRTERGDSAVYLCASSYSGTQSSYNEQFFGPGTRLTVL.

Within the sample, this clonotype is medium-sized. V usage is TRBV12-3 or TRBV12-4 and J usage is TRBJ1-5; possibly TRBD1 for D (5 bases). The CDR3 totals 13 residues. V was shortened by 1 base and J by 6 bases, with 7 bases between the two germline ends. The CDR3 nucleotides are TGTGCCAGCAGTTTAGGGGGGAGTCAGCCCCAGCATTTT. Translated, it gives CASSLGGSQPQHF.

There are many counts of this clonotype. The genes are TRBV12-3 or TRBV12-4 and TRBJ1-3; D gene unclear. The CDR3 contains 13 residues. V was pared by 0 bases and J by 9 bases, with 9 bases between. CDR3 region: CASSLAGAGTIYF. The CDR3 nucleotides read TGTGCCAGCAGTTTAGCGGGTGCGGGCACCATATATTTT.

Written as DNA, the CDR3 is TGTGCCAGCAGCTTAGATAGGACAGGGAACTATGGCTACACCTTC. Its protein product is CASSLDRTGNYGYTF. The V and J genes are TRBV7-3 and TRBJ1-2; 8 bases align to TRBD1. J was trimmed by 2 bases and V by 2 bases; bases with no gene match: 4. The CDR3 sequence is 15 residues long. Germline V gene data show CDR1 as SGHTA and CDR2 as FQGTGA.

The rearrangement uses TRBV6-2 or TRBV6-3 and TRBJ1-2, with D perhaps matching TRBD1 (6 bases). This CDR3 is 15 amino acids long. Trimming pared 4 bases from V and 7 bases from J, leaving 19 bases between. The germline V gene encodes CDR1 MNHEY and CDR2 SVGEGT. Here the CDR3 reads CASSSTDRFLLGYTF. Here the CDR3 DNA reads TGTGCCAGCAGTTCGACCGACAGGTTTCTCCTTGGCTACACCTTC.

The chain is built from TRBV6-1 and TRBJ2-6, with 11 bases matching TRBD2. CDR3 length: 18 amino acids. V shed 5 bases, J shed 0 bases, and the junction held 6 bases outside the gene matches. From germline, CDR1 is MNHNS and CDR2 SASEGT. DNA for the CDR3: TGTGCCAGCAGTTACGGACTAGCGGGCCGCTCTGGGGCCAACGTCCTGACTTTC. Protein sequence: CASSYGLAGRSGANVLTF.

The V and J genes are TRBV28 and TRBJ2-1; the D is unclear. From germline, CDR1 is MDHEN and CDR2 SYDVKM. There are 14 residues in the CDR3. Trimming took 6 bases from V and 0 from J, leaving 9 bases between them. Here the CDR3 DNA reads TGTGCCAGCAGCATAACTATCTCCTACAATGAGCAGTTCTTC. As protein: CASSITISYNEQFF.

This chain links TRBV5-5 with TRBJ2-6, with 7 positions matching TRBD1. V shed 2 bases and J 0 bases; nucleotides not matched to a gene: 8. This CDR3 spans 18 amino acids. The germline gives CDR1 SGHKS, CDR2 YYEKEE (reference sequence). The chain's CDR3 is CASSFGNRGSSGANVLTF. The CDR3 DNA reads as TGTGCCAGCAGCTTTGGAAACAGGGGTAGCTCTGGGGCCAACGTCCTGACTTTC.

This clonotype was seen many times. The chain has TRBV6-1 and TRBJ2-2; D is unclear. This CDR3 is built from 13 residues. Germline V lookup: CDR1 MNHNS, CDR2 SASEGT. Trimming removed 5 bases from V and 6 bases from J, with 10 bases in between. This CDR3 is CASSSPRAGELFF. The CDR3 nucleotides are TGTGCCAGCAGTTCCCCCCGAGCCGGGGAGCTGTTTTTT.

In this sample, this clonotype turned up many times. This chain connects TRBV19 to TRBJ2-1; D is ambiguous. Trimming took 5 bases from V and 0 from J, leaving 11 bases between them. This CDR3 comprises 15 residues. Germline lookup yields CDR1 LNHDA and CDR2 SQIVND (reference sequence). The CDR3 DNA reads TGTGCCAGTAGTGGACGGCCAAGCTCCTACAATGAGCAGTTCTTC. It yields the protein CASSGRPSSYNEQFF.